These 11 T cell receptor beta chains originate from one sample sequenced in a study of Ad26.COV2.S vaccination and SARS-CoV-2 variants. Assay used: immunoSEQ multiplex PCR; TCRdb lists only in-frame clones, some missing. The data contain fewer than 400,000 clones, 85% to 90% of them singletons. Treatment here: 15 to 20 received Ad26.COV2.S at low or high dose, single or two shots; roughly five received placebo; per-sample allocation not given. Collection of samples fell on day 63 after the first vaccine or placebo injection. Material: peripheral blood, obtained in a trial of Ad26.COV2.S vaccine versus placebo. Receptors originate from a person aged 18-60 years who received the Ad26.COV2.S COVID-19 vaccine or a placebo.

Only a few counts were recorded for this clone. V and J are TRBV7-2 and TRBJ2-2, with D possibly being TRBD1 (6 bases). The CDR3 is 14 residues long. Germline V lookup: CDR1 SGHTA, CDR2 FQGNSA. Trimming took 1 base from V and 5 from J, leaving 8 bases between them. The CDR3 region is CASSLEQGTGELFF. The CDR3 nucleotides read TGTGCCAGCAGCTTAGAACAGGGAACCGGGGAGCTGTTTTTT.

The chain uses TRBV5-1 and TRBJ1-1; D is undetermined. Germline lookup yields CDR1 SGHRS and CDR2 YFSETQ. The V gene lost 5 bases and the J gene lost 0 bases, with 11 bases spanning the gap. The CDR3 is 14 residues long. In DNA form, the CDR3 reads TGCGCCAGCAGTAGCAGCGGAATGAACACTGAAGCTTTCTTT. Its translation: CASSSSGMNTEAFF.

The chain employs TRBV7-9 and TRBJ1-2; TRBD1 agrees at 7 bases. The CDR3 length is 11 residues. Germline trimming cut 10 bases from V and 6 bases from J; bases unmatched to any gene: 5. Germline lookup yields CDR1 SEHNR and CDR2 FQNEAQ (reference sequence). As DNA, the CDR3 is TGTGCCACATACAGGGGAGATGGCTACACCTTC. It specifies CATYRGDGYTF.

J is TRBJ2-7 and V is TRBV7-9; D not resolved. V was pared by 5 bases and J by 9 bases, with 14 bases between. Looked up from germline, CDR1 is SEHNR and CDR2 is FQNEAQ (reference sequence). The CDR3 spans 12 residues. The CDR3 nucleotides are TGTGCCAGCAGCCCCGACCGCAGGACGCAGTACTTC. This encodes CASSPDRRTQYF.

This clone appeared a single time. This sequence joins TRBV5-8 and TRBJ1-5; 7 nucleotides align to TRBD1. The J segment lost 6 bases and the V segment lost 3 bases, leaving 9 bases of the junction unmatched. The CDR3 contains 15 residues. Per germline, CDR1 SGHTS and CDR2 YDEGEE. CDR3 sequence (DNA): TGTGCCAGCAGCTATAGGGGGCGCGGGGTTCAGCCCCAGCATTTT. Amino acids: CASSYRGRGVQPQHF.

The genes are TRBV5-1 and TRBJ2-3; 8 nucleotides line up with TRBD2. CDR1 is SGHRS and CDR2 is YFSETQ in the germline V gene. The CDR3 has 14 amino acids. The J segment lost 3 bases and the V segment lost 3 bases, leaving 3 bases of the junction unmatched. CDR3 protein: CASSWTSTTDTQYF. CDR3 bases: TGCGCCAGCAGCTGGACTAGCACAACAGATACGCAGTATTTT. Based on the CDR3 plus reference TRBV5-1 and TRBJ2-3, the full variable domain is KAGVTQTPRYLIKTRGQQVTLSCSPISGHRSVSWYQQTPGQGLQFLFEYFSETQRNKGNFPGRFSGRQFSNSRSEMNVSTLELGDSALYLCASSWTSTTDTQYFGPGTRLTVL.

This clone was counted a single time. The V and J genes are TRBV6-1 and TRBJ2-7, with 8 bases aligning to TRBD1. The germline CDR1 and CDR2 sequences are MNHNS and SASEGT. This CDR3 region has 15 residues. V trimming: 1 base; J trimming: 5 bases; junction bases outside the gene matches: 7. The CDR3, as DNA: TGTGCCAGCAGTGAAGAGGGGACAGGAAGCAACGAGCAGTACTTC. It is translated as CASSEEGTGSNEQYF.

This clone showed up just a few times. The CDR3 DNA reads as TGTGCCAGCAGCTTGGACCAGGGGAATTCACCCCTCCACTTT. Translation: CASSLDQGNSPLHF. The chain combines TRBV5-6 with TRBJ1-6, with D possibly being TRBD1 (6 bases). Trimming pared 0 bases from V and 7 bases from J, leaving 8 bases between. The CDR3 is made up of 14 amino acids. Germline values: CDR1 SGHDT, CDR2 YYEEEE.

The genes are TRBV5-1 and TRBJ2-3, with TRBD1 matching over 8 bases. Germline CDR1 reads SGHRS; CDR2 reads YFSETQ. Trimming took 0 bases from V and 4 from J; bases not matched to a gene: 4. There are 15 residues in the CDR3. CDR3 loop: CASSLGTGTPDTQYF. The DNA for the CDR3 is TGCGCCAGCAGCTTGGGGACAGGGACACCAGATACGCAGTATTTT. Based on the CDR3 plus reference TRBV5-1 and TRBJ2-3, the full variable domain is KAGVTQTPRYLIKTRGQQVTLSCSPISGHRSVSWYQQTPGQGLQFLFEYFSETQRNKGNFPGRFSGRQFSNSRSEMNVSTLELGDSALYLCASSLGTGTPDTQYFGPGTRLTVL.

This clone was seen a handful of times. The rearrangement uses TRBV7-6 and TRBJ1-2, with D possibly being TRBD1 (6 bases). The length of the CDR3 is 15 residues. The V end was cut by 5 bases, the J end by 7 bases, with 20 bases between. Germline CDR1 SGHVS, CDR2 FNYEAQ. In nucleotides, the CDR3 is TGTGCCAGCAGCCCCGCCCTACAGGGCCGGGGTGGCTACACCTTC. It codes for CASSPALQGRGGYTF.

The chain combines TRBV2 with TRBJ1-5, with D tentatively TRBD1 (6 bases). Germline V CDR1 and CDR2: SNHLY, FYNNEI. The germline V and J ends were trimmed by 6 bases and 6 bases, with 9 bases remaining between them. The CDR3 has 12 residues. The CDR3 DNA follows: TGTGCCAGCAGGGACAGTCTTCAGCCCCAGCATTTT. It translates to CASRDSLQPQHF.